The clone carrying this TCR beta chain was detected once. What it binds is not known. Produced via immunoSEQ multiplex PCR; TCRdb's table is partial and in-frame only. The table has about 60,000 clones, 85% to 95% seen once. Losses at the gene ends were 5 bases for V and 4 bases for J; bases not matched to a gene: 6. The germline V gene has CDR1 MNHEY and CDR2 SMNVEV (reference sequence). The CDR3 is 14 amino acids. This entry belongs to a study of OX40 agonist ivuxolimab in advanced cancers. The wider study: An agonistic anti-OX40 (CD134) antibody, ivuxolimab, was used to treat the patients. At doses from 0.01 to 10 mg/kg, patients were given intravenous ivuxolimab every 2 weeks.

Study outcomes and limitations: CD4+ T cells averaged fewer expanded clones than CD8+ T cells.

The TCR was taken from an adult with an advanced solid tumor such as melanoma, head and neck, liver or kidney cancer. Sample: CD4+ or CD8+ T cells sorted from blood, taken in a trial of the OX40 agonist ivuxolimab. V gene TRBV27 combines with J gene TRBJ2-7, with 9 positions matching TRBD1. In nucleotides, the CDR3 is TGTGCCAGCAGTCTCGCCGGGACAGGGTACGAGCAGTACTTC. It translates to CASSLAGTGYEQYF.